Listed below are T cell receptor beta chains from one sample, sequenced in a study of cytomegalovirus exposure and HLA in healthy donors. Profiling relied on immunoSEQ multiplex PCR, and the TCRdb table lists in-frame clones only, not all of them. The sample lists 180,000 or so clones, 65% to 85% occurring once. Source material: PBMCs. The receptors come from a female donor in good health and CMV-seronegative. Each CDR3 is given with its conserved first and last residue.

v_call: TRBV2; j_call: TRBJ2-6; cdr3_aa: CASRGGQARANVLTF
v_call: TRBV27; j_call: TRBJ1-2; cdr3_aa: CASSPSRQGITNYGYTF
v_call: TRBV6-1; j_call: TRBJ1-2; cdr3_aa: CASSEALPGNYGYTF
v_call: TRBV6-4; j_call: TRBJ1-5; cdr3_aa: CASSEGQGNNQPQHF
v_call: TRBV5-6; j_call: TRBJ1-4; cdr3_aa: CATTRQGNEKLFF
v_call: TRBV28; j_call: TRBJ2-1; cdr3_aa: CASSLTSGSDEQFF
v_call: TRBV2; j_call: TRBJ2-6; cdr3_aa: CASSVLPPGGLTSGANVLTF
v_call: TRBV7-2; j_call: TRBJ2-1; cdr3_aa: CASSRTRLALSYNEQFF
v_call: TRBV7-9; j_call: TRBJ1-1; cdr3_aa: CASSLSGEAFF
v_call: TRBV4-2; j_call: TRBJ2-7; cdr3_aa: CASSQVFAGTGVDEQYF
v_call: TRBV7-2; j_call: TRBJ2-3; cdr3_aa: CASSVRGSGSADTQYF
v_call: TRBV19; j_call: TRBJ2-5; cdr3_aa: CASSILAGGQETQYF
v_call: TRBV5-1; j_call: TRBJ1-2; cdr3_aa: CASSLARTGQDGYTF
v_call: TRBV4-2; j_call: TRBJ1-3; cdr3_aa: CASSQEGGHRSYGNTIYF
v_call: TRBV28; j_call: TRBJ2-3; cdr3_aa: CASSLTGTGGSDTQYF
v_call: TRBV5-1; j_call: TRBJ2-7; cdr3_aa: CASSSAGTGTHEQYF
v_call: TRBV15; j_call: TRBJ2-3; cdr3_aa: CATRTGTDSTDTQYF
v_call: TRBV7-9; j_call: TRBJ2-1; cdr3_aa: CASSRDTSSYNEQFF
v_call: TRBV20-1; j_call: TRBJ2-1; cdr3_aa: CSARVGTEQFF
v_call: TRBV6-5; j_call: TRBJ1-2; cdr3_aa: CASTRQGDGYTF
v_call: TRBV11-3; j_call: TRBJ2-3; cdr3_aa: CASSSPGAGADTQYF
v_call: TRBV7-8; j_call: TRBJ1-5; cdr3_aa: CASSLDYSNQPQHF
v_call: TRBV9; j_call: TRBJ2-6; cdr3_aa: CASSVGLAGAGANVLTF
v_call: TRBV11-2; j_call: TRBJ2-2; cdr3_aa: CASSPPGGRELFF
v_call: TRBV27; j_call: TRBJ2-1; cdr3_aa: CASSNGTTLPEQFF
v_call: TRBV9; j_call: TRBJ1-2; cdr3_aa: CASSPDRGYGYTF
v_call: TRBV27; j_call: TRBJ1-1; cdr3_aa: CASSFFLNTEAFF
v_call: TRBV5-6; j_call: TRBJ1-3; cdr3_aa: CASSLGPPQGVTGNTIYF
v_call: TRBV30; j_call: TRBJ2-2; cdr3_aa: CAWSRGLAGSGELFF
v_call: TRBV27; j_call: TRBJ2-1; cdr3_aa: CASSLSNIHNEQFF
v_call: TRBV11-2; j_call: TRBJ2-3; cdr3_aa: CASSLDLTGNTQYF
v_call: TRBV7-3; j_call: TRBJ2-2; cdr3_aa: CASSLIGRAAGELFF
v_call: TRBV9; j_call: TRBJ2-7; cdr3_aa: CASSVAGLARHEQYF
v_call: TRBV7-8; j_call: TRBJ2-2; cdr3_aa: CASSLGTSGMNTGELFF
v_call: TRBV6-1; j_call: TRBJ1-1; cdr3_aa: CASSRWTGMNTEAFF
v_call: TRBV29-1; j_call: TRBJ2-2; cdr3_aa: CSVEDSGRALNTGELFF
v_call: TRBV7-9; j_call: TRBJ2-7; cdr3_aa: CASSFSPTGEQYF
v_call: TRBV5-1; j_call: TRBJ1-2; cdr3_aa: CASSPYTGTYGYTF
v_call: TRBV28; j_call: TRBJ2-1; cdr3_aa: CASSLGGTGYNEQFF
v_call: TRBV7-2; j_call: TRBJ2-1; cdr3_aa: CASSPGTSGGNEQFF
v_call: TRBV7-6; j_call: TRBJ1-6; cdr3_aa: CASSSQGLRSPLHF
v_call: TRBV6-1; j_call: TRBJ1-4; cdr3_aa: CASSEFGTDRGKKLFF
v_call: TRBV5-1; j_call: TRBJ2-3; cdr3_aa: CASSRGSRGTDTQYF
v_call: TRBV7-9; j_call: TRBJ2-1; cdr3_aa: CSSSPFSGTYNEQFF
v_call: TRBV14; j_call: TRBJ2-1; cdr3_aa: CASSLQAGTAFGYNEQFF
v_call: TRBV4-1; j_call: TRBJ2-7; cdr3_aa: CASSQEMEQADYEQYF
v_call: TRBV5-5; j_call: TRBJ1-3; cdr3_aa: CASSLSQGGNTIYF
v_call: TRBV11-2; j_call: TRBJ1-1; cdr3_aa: CASSLAENTEAFF
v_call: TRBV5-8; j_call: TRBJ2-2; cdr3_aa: CASSPGQGFTGELFF
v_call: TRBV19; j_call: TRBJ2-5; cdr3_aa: CASSMGSAGVGTQYF
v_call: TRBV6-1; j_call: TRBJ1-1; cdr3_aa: CASSATGEKNTEAFF